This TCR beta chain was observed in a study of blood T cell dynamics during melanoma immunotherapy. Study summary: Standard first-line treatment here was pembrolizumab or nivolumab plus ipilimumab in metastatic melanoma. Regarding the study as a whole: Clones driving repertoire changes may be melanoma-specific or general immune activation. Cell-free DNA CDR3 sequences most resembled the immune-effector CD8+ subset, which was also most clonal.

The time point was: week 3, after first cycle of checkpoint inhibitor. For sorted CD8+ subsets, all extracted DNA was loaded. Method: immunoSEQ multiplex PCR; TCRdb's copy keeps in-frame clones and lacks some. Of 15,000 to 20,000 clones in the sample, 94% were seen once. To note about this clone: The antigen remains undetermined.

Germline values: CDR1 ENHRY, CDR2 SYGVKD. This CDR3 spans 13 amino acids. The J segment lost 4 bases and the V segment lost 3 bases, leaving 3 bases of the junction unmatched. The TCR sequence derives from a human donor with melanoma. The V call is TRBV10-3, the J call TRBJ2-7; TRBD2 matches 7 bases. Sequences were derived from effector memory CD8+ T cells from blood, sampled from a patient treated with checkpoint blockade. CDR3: CAISDGGGYEQYF. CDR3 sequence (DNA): TGTGCCATCAGTGATGGGGGGGGTTACGAGCAGTACTTC.